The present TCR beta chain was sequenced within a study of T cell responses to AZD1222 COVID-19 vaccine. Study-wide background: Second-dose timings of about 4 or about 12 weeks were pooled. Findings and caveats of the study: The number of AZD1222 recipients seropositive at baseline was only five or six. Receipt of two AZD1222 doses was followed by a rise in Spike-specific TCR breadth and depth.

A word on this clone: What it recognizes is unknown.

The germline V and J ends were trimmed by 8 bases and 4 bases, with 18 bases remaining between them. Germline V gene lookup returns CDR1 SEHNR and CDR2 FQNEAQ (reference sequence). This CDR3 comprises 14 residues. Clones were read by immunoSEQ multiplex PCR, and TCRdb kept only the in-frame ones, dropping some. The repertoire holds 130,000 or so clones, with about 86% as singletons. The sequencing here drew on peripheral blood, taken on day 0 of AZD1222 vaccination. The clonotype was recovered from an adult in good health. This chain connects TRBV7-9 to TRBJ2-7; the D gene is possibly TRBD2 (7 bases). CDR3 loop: CASQRGGNPYEQYF. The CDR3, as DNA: TGTGCCAGCCAGAGGGGGGGGAATCCATACGAGCAGTACTTC.